Detailed here is one TCR beta chain. No antigen is known for it. Germline loops: CDR1 SGHTA, CDR2 FQGNSA. The CDR3 sequence is 14 residues long. Trimming cost V 0 bases and J 4 bases; bases outside gene matches: 3. This specimen comes from a study of PD-1 blockade in mismatch repair-deficient tumors. Study as a whole: Patients had about 13 mismatch repair-deficient cancer types and were previously treated and progressing. Overall study findings and caveats: After pembrolizumab, tumor-resident clones rose rapidly, then generally contracted before radiologic responses.

Mismatch repair deficiency was confirmed in all patients, by PCR or immunohistochemistry. TCR sequencing covered a few patients who responded to pembrolizumab. Profiled with immunoSEQ multiplex PCR; TCRdb holds only in-frame clones, not every one. The sample has about 130,000 clones, roughly 90% seen once. The source of this sequence is an adult with mismatch repair-deficient cancer. Sequencing was performed on peripheral blood, taken just over 70 weeks after starting pembrolizumab. The rearrangement joins TRBV7-2 to TRBJ2-7, with 7 bases that match TRBD1. The CDR3 loop reads CASSLAARGYEQYF. CDR3 in DNA: TGTGCCAGCAGCTTAGCTGCCAGGGGGTACGAGCAGTACTTC.